This T cell receptor (beta chain) was identified in a study of OX40 agonist ivuxolimab in advanced cancers. On the study more broadly: A male proportion of 70% to 90% was recorded, with mean age about 54 years and range about 20 to 85. Whole-study findings and limits: CD8+ T cells (on average) carried more expanded clones than CD4+ T cells.

Libraries were prepared by immunoSEQ multiplex PCR; TCRdb keeps only in-frame clonotypes and omits some of them. The sample comprises some 66,000 clones, around 83% of which are singletons, and 2% to 2.5% rests with the top ten. In the case of this clone: Its antigen is not identified.

V was shortened by 3 bases and J by 5 bases, with 11 bases between the two germline ends. This CDR3 contains 13 residues. The germline CDR1 and CDR2 sequences are SGHRS and YFSETQ. The sequence came from an adult with an advanced solid tumor such as melanoma, head and neck, liver or kidney cancer. Sequenced here: CD4+ or CD8+ T cells sorted from blood, sampled in a trial of the OX40 agonist ivuxolimab. The rearrangement links TRBV5-1 to TRBJ1-1; unclear D gene. The CDR3 sequence is CASSYLGGTEAFF. For the CDR3, the DNA is TGCGCCAGCAGCTACTTAGGAGGGACTGAAGCTTTCTTT.